The 23 T cell receptor beta chains given below trace back to one sample, sequenced in a study of blood T cells in healthy people across ages. It was with a sample-barcoded 5' primer and a J-beta primer mix that a second PCR of roughly 6 to 11 cycles was run. TCRdb fed the 5' RACE reads into MiXCR, producing one record per CDR3 protein. The sample has about 630,000 distinct CDR3 sequences, 21% seen once. Sequencing input: blood. These receptors were collected from a man aged 70-80 years in good health.

This clonotype has only a few counts. V gene TRBV6-2 or TRBV6-3 combines with J gene TRBJ2-5, with 9 bases that match TRBD1. The J call is in doubt because the DNA end fits TRBJ2-7 better. Germline V gene lookup returns CDR1 MNHEY and CDR2 SVGEGT. The CDR3 totals 16 residues. This CDR3 reads CASSHGTGRTTYEQYF. CDR3 nucleotides: TGTGCCAGCAGTCACGGGACAGGGCGGACCACCTACGAGCAGTACTTC.

This clonotype was detected only a few times. The V and J genes are TRBV6-5 and TRBJ2-7; perhaps TRBD2 as D (6 bases). CDR3 length equals 15 residues. The ends were cut back, 6 bases at V and 5 bases at J, with 20 bases in the middle. CDR1 MNHEY and CDR2 SVGAGI come from the germline V gene. CDR3 in DNA: TGTGCCAGCAGGGGGGGACGGGATTTCGCGAACGAGCAGTACTTC. Protein: CASRGGRDFANEQYF.

This clonotype was recorded a few times. Here the CDR3 reads CASSVAPSGSQETQYF. For the CDR3, the DNA is TGTGCCAGCAGCGTAGCGCCTAGCGGAAGCCAAGAGACCCAGTACTTC. V is TRBV9 and J is TRBJ2-5; TRBD2 aligns across 7 bases. Germline lookup yields CDR1 SGDLS and CDR2 YYNGEE. V gave up 0 bases and J gave up 1 base; unmatched junction bases: 6. The CDR3 is made up of 16 amino acids.

On this clonotype: The junction departs from the called germline gene at one end, perhaps through a read error. The rearrangement joins TRBV5-1 to TRBJ1-4, with 9 bases identical to TRBD1. The CDR3 is 15 amino acids. Germline V gene lookup returns CDR1 SGHRS and CDR2 YFSETQ. This chain's CDR3 is CTSSLASTGGEKLFF. The CDR3 DNA is TGCACCAGCAGCTTGGCTTCGACAGGGGGAGAAAAACTGTTTTTT.

A note on this clonotype: A junction end diverges from the germline sequence, so it may reflect a read error. The V and J genes are TRBV5-1 and TRBJ2-7; D gene unclear. This CDR3 region has 12 residues. The germline gives CDR1 SGHRS, CDR2 YFSETQ. The CDR3 here is CASNLGHSEQYF. In DNA, the CDR3 is TGCGCCAGCAACTTGGGTCATTCCGAGCAGTACTTC.

The chain carries TRBV9 and TRBJ2-2, with 15 positions matching TRBD2. Trimming cost V 2 bases and J 7 bases; bases outside gene matches: 3. The CDR3 is 16 residues long. Germline lookup yields CDR1 SGDLS and CDR2 YYNGEE. CDR3 region: CASSVGLAGGYGELFF. The CDR3 coding sequence is TGTGCCAGCAGCGTTGGACTAGCGGGAGGGTACGGGGAGCTGTTTTTT.

V and J are TRBV28 and TRBJ1-1; D is possibly TRBD1 (5 bases). V dropped 6 bases and J dropped 6 bases, with 20 bases sitting between them. CDR3 length equals 15 residues. Germline CDR1 MDHEN, CDR2 SYDVKM. DNA for the CDR3: TGTGCCAGCAGAAGTGAGGGGAGCGGTAACGCTGAAGCTTTCTTT. Translated: CASRSEGSGNAEAFF.

This chain connects TRBV10-3 to TRBJ1-6; weak D call: TRBD1 (5 bases). This CDR3 comprises 16 residues. Germline V gene lookup returns CDR1 ENHRY and CDR2 SYGVKD. Trimming shortened V by 2 bases and J by 6 bases, and 14 bases separated the two germline ends. The CDR3 DNA reads TGTGCCATCAGTGAGCCGGCAGGGAGAACTAATTCACCCCTCCACTTT. This translates into CAISEPAGRTNSPLHF.

The table lists this clonotype with a few counts. The junction departs from germline at one end; a sequencing error may be responsible. The V gene is TRBV24-1, the J gene TRBJ2-5, with unresolved D. The assigned J gene may be wrong: the sequence end matches TRBJ2-1 better. CDR1 and CDR2 (germline): KGHDR, SFDVKD. This CDR3 has 11 residues. In DNA, the CDR3 is TGTGCCGCCAGTGACGGATTTGAGCAGTTCTTC. Amino acid sequence: CAASDGFEQFF.

This chain links TRBV6-1 with TRBJ2-1, with D tentatively TRBD1 (5 bases). Looked up from germline, CDR1 is MNHNS and CDR2 is SASEGT. V was shortened by 7 bases and J by 5 bases, with 18 bases between the two germline ends. The CDR3 consists of 15 residues. The CDR3 spells CASTSAERGHNEQFF. In DNA form, the CDR3 reads TGTGCCAGCACGTCGGCGGAAAGGGGCCACAATGAGCAGTTCTTC.

This clonotype was observed a handful of times. The chain couples TRBV24-1 to TRBJ2-5, with D maybe TRBD1 (5 bases). V lost 2 bases to trimming and J lost 3 bases, with 12 bases between them. This CDR3 contains 15 residues. CDR1 is KGHDR and CDR2 is SFDVKD in the germline V gene. The CDR3 DNA is TGTGCCACCAGTGATTCCAGGGAAGGGGAAGAGACCCAGTACTTC. It yields the protein CATSDSREGEETQYF.

The rearrangement links TRBV29-1 to TRBJ2-7; 8 nucleotides agree with TRBD1. J was trimmed by 0 bases and V by 0 bases; bases with no gene match: 7. Per the germline V gene, CDR1 is SQVTM and CDR2 is ANQGSEA. The CDR3 totals 16 residues. The CDR3 bases are TGCAGCGTTGAAGACGATACGGGGACAGGCTCCTACGAGCAGTACTTC. Translation: CSVEDDTGTGSYEQYF.

This clonotype has more than one count but fewer than ten. At one boundary the junction diverges from the germline segment, which might be a read error. The chain combines TRBV28 with TRBJ2-7, with 11 bases aligning to TRBD2. The CDR3 sequence is 16 residues long. CDR1 is MDHEN and CDR2 is SYDVKM in the germline V gene. CDR3 region: CASSLGGLADSYEQCF. CDR3 bases: TGTGCCAGCAGTTTGGGGGGACTAGCGGACTCCTACGAGCAGTGCTTC.

This sequence joins TRBV7-2 and TRBJ2-4; D assignment may be TRBD1 or TRBD2 (5 bases each). This CDR3 has 15 amino acids. The germline gives CDR1 SGHTA, CDR2 FQGNSA. Trimming left V 8 bases short and J 0 bases short, with 14 bases between. The CDR3 sequence is CASAASGRAKNIQYF. CDR3 DNA sequence: TGTGCCAGCGCAGCCTCAGGGAGAGCCAAAAACATTCAGTACTTC.

J is TRBJ2-4 and V is TRBV11-2; D call uncertain. The CDR3 loop spans 12 amino acids. The V and J ends lost 6 bases and 2 bases respectively, with 5 bases between them. Germline loops: CDR1 SGHAT, CDR2 FQNNGV. The CDR3 nucleotides are TGTGCCAGCAGTGAGACCAAAAACATTCAGTACTTC. Protein: CASSETKNIQYF.

The chain uses TRBV3-1 and TRBJ2-5, with unresolved D. This CDR3 has 16 residues. Trimming pared 3 bases from V and 4 bases from J, leaving 18 bases between. CDR1 LGHDT and CDR2 YNNKEL come from the germline V gene (reference sequence). The CDR3 is CASSHPQTSPRETQYF. The CDR3 coding sequence is TGTGCCAGCAGCCACCCCCAGACCTCACCCCGAGAGACCCAGTACTTC.

In this sample, this clonotype turned up many times. The chain couples TRBV7-2 to TRBJ2-1; D not resolved. Germline CDR1 reads SGHTA; CDR2 reads FQGNSA. Trimming pared 0 bases from V and 6 bases from J, leaving 6 bases between. The CDR3 contains 13 residues. The CDR3 bases are TGTGCCAGCAGCTTAGCGCCCCTCAATGAGCAGTTCTTC. It is translated as CASSLAPLNEQFF.

This clonotype occurred many times. The V call is TRBV6-5, the J call TRBJ2-3; D not certain. Deletions cut 2 bases from V and 0 bases from J, with 3 bases between. This CDR3 is 13 amino acids long. Germline CDR1 and CDR2: MNHEY and SVGAGI. CDR3 residues: CASSYHSTDTQYF. The DNA of the CDR3 is TGTGCCAGCAGTTACCATAGCACAGATACGCAGTATTTT.

The J gene is TRBJ2-3, the V gene TRBV20-1, with 9 bases matching TRBD2. Per the germline V gene, CDR1 is DFQATT and CDR2 is SNEGSKA (reference sequence). Trimming removed 3 bases from V and 3 bases from J; junction bases left unmatched: 10. The CDR3 contains 16 residues. For the CDR3, the DNA is TGCAGTGCTAGGGTGACTAGCGGAGGGGGGACAGATACGCAGTATTTT. Protein: CSARVTSGGGTDTQYF.

The gene calls are TRBV27 and TRBJ2-1; D might be TRBD1 (6 bases). The germline CDR1 and CDR2 sequences are MNHEY and SMNVEV (reference sequence). Trimming removed 4 bases from V and 5 bases from J, with 12 bases in between. This CDR3 region has 14 residues. The DNA for the CDR3 is TGTGCCAGCAGTTCTACAGGGATCGACAATGAGCAGTTCTTC. This sequence encodes CASSSTGIDNEQFF.

The chain employs TRBV4-2 and TRBJ1-6; 7 positions match TRBD1. V gave up 1 base and J gave up 7 bases; unmatched junction bases: 4. The CDR3 runs to 15 residues. Germline CDR1 and CDR2: LGHNA and YNFKEQ. CDR3 region: CASSQVTGVNSPLHF. The DNA for the CDR3 is TGTGCCAGCAGCCAAGTAACAGGGGTCAATTCACCCCTCCACTTT.

About this clonotype itself: An end of the junction differs from the germline gene, which may be a read error. The rearrangement joins TRBV9 to TRBJ1-2; D gene uncertain. The CDR3 spans 13 residues. Germline V CDR1 and CDR2: SGDLS, YYNGEE. CDR3 in DNA: TGTGACAGCAGCTCTAGGGATCCCCGCGGCTACACCTTC. Translating it yields CDSSSRDPRGYTF.

This clonotype was seen a handful of times. V usage is TRBV27 and J usage is TRBJ2-3, with 8 bases aligning to TRBD1. The germline V gene has CDR1 MNHEY and CDR2 SMNVEV (reference sequence). J gave up 3 bases and V 4 bases, and 9 bases lay outside the gene matches. CDR3 size: 16 residues. The CDR3 protein is CASSSDRGSWTDTQYF. The CDR3 nucleotides are TGTGCCAGCAGTTCCGACAGGGGTTCTTGGACAGATACGCAGTATTTT.